There are a few counts of the clone carrying this T cell receptor (beta chain). These data are taken from a study of T cells after yellow fever vaccination. Trimming took 1 base from V and 5 from J; bases not matched to a gene: 15. Germline V gene lookup returns CDR1 MGHRA and CDR2 YSYEKL. CDR3 length equals 18 residues. TCRdb reprocessed the 5' RACE reads with MiXCR, giving one entry per CDR3 protein. The data hold under 600,000 distinct CDR3 sequences, with roughly 22% observed a single time. Sequences were derived from PBMCs, sampled roughly 20 days after the first yellow fever vaccination. The TCR comes from a man aged 18 to 30 who received the YFV17D yellow fever vaccine. The chain uses TRBV4-1 and TRBJ1-1; 8 positions match TRBD1. CDR3 nucleotide sequence: TGCGCCAGCAGCCAAGTATTTACAGGGGGGCGGAGATGGACTGAAGCTTTCTTT. This codes for CASSQVFTGGRRWTEAFF.